This T cell receptor (beta chain) came from a study of shared clonotypes between healthy human individuals. Sequenced by immunoSEQ multiplex PCR; TCRdb stores in-frame clones only, minus some. The sample carries roughly 2,300,000 clones, 85% to 95% recorded once. Germline CDR1 and CDR2: LNHDA and SQIVND (reference sequence). This CDR3 is 13 amino acids long. V lost 5 bases and J 5 bases, leaving 10 bases between the germline ends. In its sample, this clone was seen a few times. Sequencing used naive CD4+ T cells from PBMCs. Subset described: CD45RA+ positively selected. V gene TRBV19 combines with J gene TRBJ1-5, with D perhaps TRBD1 (6 bases). The source is a man younger than 30 in good health. Some clones in this sample may be carry-over from other donors' samples. The CDR3 here is CASSFRGDQPQHF. The CDR3 DNA sequence: TGTGCCAGTAGTTTCAGGGGCGATCAGCCCCAGCATTTT.